Listed below are T cell receptor beta chains from one sample, sequenced in a study of regulatory T cells in long-lasting Graves disease. TCRdb reprocessed the multiplex PCR reads with MiXCR, giving one entry per CDR3 protein. The sample records roughly 560,000 distinct CDR3 sequences, approximately 12% being singletons. These data were also filed under a second study, of T cells in Graves' hyperthyroidism and ophthalmopathy.

Source: peripheral blood mononuclear cells (PBMCs), taken at new diagnosis, from a patient treated with antithyroid drugs. The receptor source for this set is a woman under 40 with Graves disease. Both conserved end residues are part of each CDR3. D genes are given only for firm matches. The size of a clone is reported for some rows only, either as once, few or many, or as a class for expanded clones.

clone_size j_call v_call d_call cdr3_aa cdr3_nt
many TRBJ1-4 TRBV11-2 NA CASSLDRDKGEKLFF TGTGCCAGCAGCTTAGATCGGGACAAAGGCGAAAAACTGTTTTTT
many TRBJ2-3 TRBV5-1 NA CASSFWAGRDTQYF TGCGCCAGCAGCTTCTGGGCGGGAAGGGATACGCAGTATTTT
many TRBJ2-2 TRBV7-9 NA CASSSLVVTGELFF TGTGCCAGCAGCTCCTTGGTCGTCACCGGGGAGCTGTTTTTT
many TRBJ2-5 TRBV25-1 NA CASSLGLGSQETQYF TGTGCCAGCAGTCTCGGGTTAGGATCCCAAGAGACCCAGTACTTC
many TRBJ1-2 TRBV6-1 TRBD1 CASSVGTGELNYGYTF TGTGCCAGCAGTGTCGGGACAGGGGAGTTAAACTATGGCTACACCTTC
many TRBJ2-1 TRBV19 TRBD2 CASRRLAGPNEQFF TGTGCCAGTAGGAGACTAGCGGGGCCTAATGAGCAGTTCTTC
many TRBJ2-5 TRBV11-2 TRBD2 CASSLGLAGQETQYF TGTGCCAGCAGCTTGGGGCTAGCGGGCCAAGAGACCCAGTACTTC
many TRBJ1-3 TRBV27 NA CASSPLLWAGGGNTIYF TGTGCCAGCAGCCCCCTTTTGTGGGCGGGCGGTGGAAACACCATATATTTT
NA TRBJ2-7 TRBV7-8 NA CASSLAFEQYF TGTGCCAGCAGCTTAGCGTTCGAGCAGTACTTC
many TRBJ1-1 TRBV7-2 NA CASSLAPLLNTEAFF TGTGCCAGCAGCTTAGCTCCACTACTGAACACTGAAGCTTTCTTT
many TRBJ2-5 TRBV7-9 NA CASSLYSGEETQYF TGTGCCAGCAGCTTGTATTCGGGAGAAGAGACCCAGTACTTC
many TRBJ1-2 TRBV5-1 NA CASNYGYTF TGCGCCAGCAACTATGGCTACACCTTC
many TRBJ2-5 TRBV10-2 NA CASSEAGGKETQYF TGCGCCAGCAGTGAGGCAGGAGGGAAAGAGACCCAGTACTTC
few TRBJ2-6 TRBV18 NA CASSPRVTGSGEGANVLTF TGTGCCAGCTCCCCAAGGGTAACGGGTAGCGGAGAGGGGGCCAACGTCCTGACTTTC
many TRBJ2-1 TRBV11-3 TRBD2 CASSFLNGRLRNEQFF TGTGCCAGCAGCTTCTTAAACGGGAGGTTGAGAAATGAGCAGTTCTTC
many TRBJ2-3 TRBV2 TRBD2 CASSVSSGRDTQYF TGTGCCAGCAGTGTTTCTAGCGGGAGGGATACGCAGTATTTT
many TRBJ1-2 TRBV15 NA CATSRDSETPNYGYTF TGTGCCACCAGCAGAGACTCCGAGACGCCTAACTATGGCTACACCTTC
few TRBJ1-3 TRBV30 TRBD1 CAWSVLRQGLGNTIYF TGTGCCTGGAGTGTACTCAGACAGGGGCTTGGAAACACCATATATTTT
many TRBJ1-1 TRBV20-1 TRBD1 CSASLNRGNTEAFF TGCAGTGCTAGTTTAAACAGGGGGAACACTGAAGCTTTCTTT
many TRBJ2-3 TRBV24-1 NA CATSDRRSTDTQYF TGTGCCACCTCCGACCGGAGGAGCACAGATACGCAGTATTTT
NA TRBJ1-5 TRBV6-5 NA CASSYFPGGNQPQHF TGTGCCAGCAGTTACTTTCCAGGTGGCAATCAGCCCCAGCATTTT
NA TRBJ1-2 TRBV9 NA CASSAPVGDWPPYGYTF TGTGCCAGCAGCGCCCCGGTCGGGGACTGGCCTCCGTATGGCTACACCTTC
few TRBJ1-1 TRBV10-3 TRBD1 CAISGQGGTNTEAFF TGTGCCATCAGTGGGCAGGGGGGTACGAACACTGAAGCTTTCTTT
few TRBJ1-5 TRBV5-1 NA CASSFLGASGQPQHF TGCGCCAGCAGCTTTCTGGGGGCCAGCGGTCAGCCCCAGCATTTT
few TRBJ2-7 TRBV5-8 NA CASSFTGQNYEQYF TGTGCCAGCAGCTTCACCGGACAAAACTACGAGCAGTACTTC
few TRBJ1-6 TRBV7-6 NA CASSLTGSYNSPLHF TGTGCCAGCAGCTTGACCGGCTCCTATAATTCACCCCTCCACTTT
many TRBJ2-5 TRBV19 NA CASSAPGWAKGETQYF TGTGCCAGTAGTGCCCCCGGATGGGCCAAGGGGGAGACCCAGTACTTC
NA TRBJ1-5 TRBV4-2 TRBD1 CASSQYGTGGNQPQHF TGTGCCAGCAGCCAATACGGGACAGGCGGGAATCAGCCCCAGCATTTT
many TRBJ1-2 TRBV28 TRBD1 CASSIRDRGRTGYTF TGTGCCAGCAGTATCCGGGACAGGGGACGAACTGGCTACACCTTC
NA TRBJ1-5 TRBV15 NA CATSRKKGGGNQLQHF TGTGCCACCAGCAGAAAAAAGGGGGGGGGCAATCAGCTCCAGCATTTT
many TRBJ2-3 TRBV6-1 TRBD1 CASSKRTGVREDTQYF TGTGCCAGCAGTAAGCGAACAGGGGTGAGGGAAGATACGCAGTATTTT
many TRBJ2-3 TRBV27 TRBD2 CASSWGLAGGSDTQYF TGTGCCAGCAGCTGGGGACTAGCGGGAGGATCCGATACGCAGTATTTT
many TRBJ2-6 TRBV28 TRBD1 CASSLDRAYSGANVLTF TGTGCCAGCAGTTTAGACAGGGCGTACTCTGGGGCCAACGTCCTGACTTTC